The rows below give T cell receptor beta chains drawn from one sample of a study of beta chain features in type 1 diabetes. TCRdb keeps only in-frame clones here, not all; method: immunoSEQ multiplex PCR. The table has roughly 140,000 clones, 10% to 13% seen once. The sequenced sample was central memory CD4+ T cells from blood. The receptors originated from a man aged 25 to 40 with type 1 diabetes. CDR3s include the opening cysteine and the closing phenylalanine or tryptophan. D genes are given only for firm matches. Not every row has a clone size; where given, it reads once, few, many or a size class.

D	V	J	size	CDR3	DNA
TRBD1	TRBV18	TRBJ1-2	.	CASSPNSGGNYGYTF	TGTGCCAGCTCACCTAACTCAGGGGGCAACTATGGCTACACCTTC
TRBD1	TRBV5-6	TRBJ2-5	few	CASSSVGQGETQYF	TGTGCCAGCAGCTCGGTAGGACAGGGGGAGACCCAGTACTTC
.	TRBV23-1	TRBJ1-1	.	CASSQGGYREMNTEAFF	TGCGCCAGCAGTCAAGGGGGATACAGGGAGATGAACACTGAAGCTTTCTTT
.	TRBV13	TRBJ2-3	few	CASSPEGTDTQYF	TGTGCCAGCAGCCCTGAGGGCACAGATACGCAGTATTTT
TRBD2	TRBV7-9	TRBJ2-7	many	CASSYTGLGYEQYF	TGTGCCAGCAGTTACACGGGACTAGGCTACGAGCAGTACTTC
.	TRBV9	TRBJ2-1	few	CASSVRQYNEQFF	TGTGCCAGCAGCGTGCGACAGTACAATGAGCAGTTCTTC
TRBD1	TRBV7-9	TRBJ1-5	.	CASSSTDRADYSNQPQHF	TGTGCCAGCAGCTCAACCGACAGGGCGGATTATAGCAATCAGCCCCAGCATTTT
TRBD1	TRBV5-1	TRBJ2-7	few	CASSLGFGTGGYEQYF	TGCGCCAGCAGCCTGGGATTCGGGACAGGGGGGTACGAGCAGTACTTC
.	TRBV9	TRBJ1-1	few	CASSPGELVTEAFF	TGTGCCAGCAGCCCAGGGGAGTTAGTGACTGAAGCTTTCTTT
TRBD1	TRBV7-2	TRBJ1-5	.	CASSLSGTDKGPQHF	TGTGCCAGCAGCCTCTCCGGGACAGACAAGGGGCCCCAGCATTTT
TRBD1	TRBV5-1	TRBJ2-1	.	CASSLELQDRAIYEQFF	TGCGCCAGCAGCTTGGAGTTACAGGACAGGGCCATCTATGAGCAGTTCTTC
TRBD2	TRBV7-2	TRBJ2-7	.	CASSLASGLAGPYEQYF	TGTGCCAGCAGCTTAGCATCGGGACTAGCGGGACCCTACGAGCAGTACTTC
TRBD2	TRBV9	TRBJ2-5	.	CASSSGTSGETQYF	TGTGCCAGCAGCTCCGGGACTAGCGGAGAGACCCAGTACTTC
TRBD1	TRBV7-7	TRBJ2-7	few	CASSSGQGNVQYF	TGTGCTAGCAGCTCAGGACAGGGAAATGTGCAGTACTTC
.	TRBV7-2	TRBJ2-7	.	CASSLAVAAREQYF	TGTGCCAGCAGCTTAGCGGTGGCCGCCCGCGAGCAGTACTTC
.	TRBV7-9	TRBJ2-6	.	CASSLVPRGGSGANVLTF	TGTGCCAGCAGCTTAGTCCCCAGGGGAGGGTCCGGGGCCAACGTCCTGACTTTC
.	TRBV5-1	TRBJ2-7	few	CASSPGSESYEQYF	TGCGCCAGCAGCCCGGGATCAGAATCCTACGAGCAGTACTTC
.	TRBV2	TRBJ1-3	few	CASSEYPSGENTIYF	TGTGCCAGCAGTGAATACCCGTCGGGGGAAAACACCATATATTTT